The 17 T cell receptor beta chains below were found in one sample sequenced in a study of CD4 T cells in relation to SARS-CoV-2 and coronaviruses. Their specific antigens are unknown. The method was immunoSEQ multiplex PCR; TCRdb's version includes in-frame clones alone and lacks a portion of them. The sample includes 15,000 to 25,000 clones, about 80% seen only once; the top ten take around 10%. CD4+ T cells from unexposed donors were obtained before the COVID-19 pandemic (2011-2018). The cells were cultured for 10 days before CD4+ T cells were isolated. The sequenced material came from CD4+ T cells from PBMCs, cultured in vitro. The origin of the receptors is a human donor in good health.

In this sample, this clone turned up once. The CDR3 DNA is TGTGCCAGCAGCTCCGGGACTAGTACCTACAATGAGCAGTTCTTC. It translates to CASSSGTSTYNEQFF. The chain links TRBV5-4 to TRBJ2-1; 8 bases are a match to TRBD2. CDR3 length: 15 amino acids. The germline gives CDR1 SGHNT, CDR2 YYREEE (reference sequence). The trim removed 3 bases at V and 2 bases at J, leaving 4 bases unmatched.

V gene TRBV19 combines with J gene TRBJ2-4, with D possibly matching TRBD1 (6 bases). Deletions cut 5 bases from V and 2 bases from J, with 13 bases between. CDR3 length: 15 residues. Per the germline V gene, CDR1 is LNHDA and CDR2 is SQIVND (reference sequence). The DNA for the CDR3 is TGTGCCAGTAGTGTTGAGACAGGAACCAAAAACATTCAGTACTTC. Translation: CASSVETGTKNIQYF.

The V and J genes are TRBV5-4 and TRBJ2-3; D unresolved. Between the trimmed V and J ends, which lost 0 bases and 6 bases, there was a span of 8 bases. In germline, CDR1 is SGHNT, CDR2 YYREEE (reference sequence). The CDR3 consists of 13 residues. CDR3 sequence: CASSLVFEDTQYF. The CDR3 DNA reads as TGTGCCAGCAGCTTGGTGTTTGAGGATACGCAGTATTTT. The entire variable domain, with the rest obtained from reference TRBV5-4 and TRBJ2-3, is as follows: ETGVTQSPTHLIKTRGQQVTLRCSSQSGHNTVSWYQQALGQGPQFIFQYYREEENGRGNFPPRFSGLQFPNYSSELNVNALELDDSALYLCASSLVFEDTQYFGPGTRLTVL.

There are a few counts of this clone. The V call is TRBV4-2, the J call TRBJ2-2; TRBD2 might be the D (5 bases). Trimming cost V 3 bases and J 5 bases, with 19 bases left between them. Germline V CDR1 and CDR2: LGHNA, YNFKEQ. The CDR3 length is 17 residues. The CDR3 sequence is CASSHSGGSPVTGELFF. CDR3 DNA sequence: TGTGCCAGCAGCCATTCTGGCGGGTCCCCGGTTACCGGGGAGCTGTTTTTT.

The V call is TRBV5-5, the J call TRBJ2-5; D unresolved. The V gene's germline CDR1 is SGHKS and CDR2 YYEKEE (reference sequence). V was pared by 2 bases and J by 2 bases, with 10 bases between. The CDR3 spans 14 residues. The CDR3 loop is CASSFIGGQETQYF. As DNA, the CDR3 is TGTGCCAGCAGCTTCATCGGTGGACAAGAGACCCAGTACTTC.

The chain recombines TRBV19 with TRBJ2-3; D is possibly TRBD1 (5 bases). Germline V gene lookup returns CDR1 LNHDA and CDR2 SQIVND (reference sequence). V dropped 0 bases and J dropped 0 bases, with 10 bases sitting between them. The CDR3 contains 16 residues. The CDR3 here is CASSIDRTPSTDTQYF. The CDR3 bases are TGTGCCAGTAGTATAGATCGGACACCTAGCACAGATACGCAGTATTTT.

The CDR3 nucleotides read TGTGCCAGCAGCTTGACAGGGGGCGGGGCCAACGTCCTGACTTTC. The encoded protein is CASSLTGGGANVLTF. This rearrangement joins TRBV7-2 to TRBJ2-6; 10 bases map to TRBD1. Unmatched junction bases numbered 0, after V lost 3 bases and J lost 4 bases. Germline CDR1 SGHTA, CDR2 FQGNSA. The CDR3 runs 15 residues.

The CDR3 protein is CASSYIARGTGELFF. The CDR3 coding sequence is TGTGCCAGCAGTTATATCGCCCGGGGCACCGGGGAGCTGTTTTTT. This chain links TRBV6-5 with TRBJ2-2; TRBD2 is a possible D gene (5 bases). This CDR3 is 15 amino acids long. From germline, CDR1 is MNHEY and CDR2 SVGAGI. The V end was cut by 3 bases, the J end by 4 bases, with 12 bases between.

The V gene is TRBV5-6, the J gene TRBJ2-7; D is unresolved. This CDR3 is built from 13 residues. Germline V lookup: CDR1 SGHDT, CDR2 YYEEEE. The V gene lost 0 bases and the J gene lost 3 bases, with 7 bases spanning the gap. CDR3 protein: CASSLGYDYEQYF. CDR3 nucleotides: TGTGCCAGCAGCTTGGGGTACGACTACGAGCAGTACTTC.

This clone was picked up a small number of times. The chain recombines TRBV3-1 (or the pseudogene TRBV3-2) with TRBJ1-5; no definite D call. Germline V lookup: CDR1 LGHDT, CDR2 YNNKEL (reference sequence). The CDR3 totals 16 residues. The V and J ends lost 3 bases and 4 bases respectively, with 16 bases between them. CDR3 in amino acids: CASSQTPLRSNQPQHF. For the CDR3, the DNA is TGTGCCAGCAGCCAGACACCCCTCCGGTCAAATCAGCCCCAGCATTTT.

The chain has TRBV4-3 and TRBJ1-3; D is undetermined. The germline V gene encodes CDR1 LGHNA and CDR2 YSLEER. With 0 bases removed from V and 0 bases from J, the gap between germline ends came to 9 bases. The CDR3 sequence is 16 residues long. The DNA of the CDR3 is TGCGCCAGCAGCCAAGATTTAAGGTCCTCTGGAAACACCATATATTTT. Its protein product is CASSQDLRSSGNTIYF.

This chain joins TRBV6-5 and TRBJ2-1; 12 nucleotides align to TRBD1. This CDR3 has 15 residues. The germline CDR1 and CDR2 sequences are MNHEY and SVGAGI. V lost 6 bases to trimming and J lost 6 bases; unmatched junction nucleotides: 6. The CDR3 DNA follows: TGTGCCAGCAGCACCCGGGACAGGGGGCTCAATGAGCAGTTCTTC. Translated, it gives CASSTRDRGLNEQFF.

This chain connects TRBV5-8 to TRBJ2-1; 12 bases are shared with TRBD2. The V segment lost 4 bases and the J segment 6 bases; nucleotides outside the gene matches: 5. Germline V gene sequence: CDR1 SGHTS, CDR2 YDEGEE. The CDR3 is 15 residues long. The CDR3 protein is CASSLRTSGVNEQFF. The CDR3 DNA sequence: TGTGCCAGCAGCCTAAGGACTAGCGGGGTCAATGAGCAGTTCTTC.

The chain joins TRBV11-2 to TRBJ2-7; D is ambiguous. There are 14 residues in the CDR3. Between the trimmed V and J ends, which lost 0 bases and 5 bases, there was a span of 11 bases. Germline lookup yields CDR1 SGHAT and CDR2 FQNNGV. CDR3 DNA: TGTGCCAGCAGCTTAGACAGGTTGGCGGACGAGCAGTACTTC. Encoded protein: CASSLDRLADEQYF. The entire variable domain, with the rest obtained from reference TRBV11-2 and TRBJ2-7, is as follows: EAGVAQSPRYKIIEKRQSVAFWCNPISGHATLYWYQQILGQGPKLLIQFQNNGVVDDSQLPKDRFSAERLKGVDSTLKIQPAKLEDSAVYLCASSLDRLADEQYFGPGTRLTVT.

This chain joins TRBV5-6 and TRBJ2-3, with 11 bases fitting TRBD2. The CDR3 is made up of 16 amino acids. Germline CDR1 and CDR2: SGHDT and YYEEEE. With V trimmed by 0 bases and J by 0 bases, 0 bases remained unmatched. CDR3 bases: TGTGCCAGCAGCTTGGGACTAGCGGGGAGCACAGATACGCAGTATTTT. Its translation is CASSLGLAGSTDTQYF.

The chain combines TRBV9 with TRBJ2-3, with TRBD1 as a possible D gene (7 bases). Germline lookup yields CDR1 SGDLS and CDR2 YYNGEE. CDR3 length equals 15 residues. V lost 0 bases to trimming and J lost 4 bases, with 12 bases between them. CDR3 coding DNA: TGTGCCAGCAGCGTAGTCGCAGGGGGGTCAGATACGCAGTATTTT. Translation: CASSVVAGGSDTQYF.

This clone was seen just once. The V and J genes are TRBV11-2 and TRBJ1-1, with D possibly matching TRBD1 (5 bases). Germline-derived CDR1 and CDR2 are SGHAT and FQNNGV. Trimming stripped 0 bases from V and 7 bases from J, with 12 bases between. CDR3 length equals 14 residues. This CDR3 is CASSLEAGTNEAFF. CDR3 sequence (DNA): TGTGCCAGCAGCTTAGAGGCAGGGACGAATGAAGCTTTCTTT.